Below, one TCR beta chain is given with its context. No antigen is known for it. Using eight separate reactions per sample, the authors generated cDNA. TCRdb re-called the 5' RACE reads and shows each CDR3 protein once, DNA omitted. The sample has approximately 400,000 distinct CDR3 sequences. This sample was included in a study of monozygotic twins with inflammatory bowel disease. Findings and limits, study-wide: Clonotype sharing was lower in IBD patients than healthy twins, most markedly with disease activity.

Germline V gene data show CDR1 as SGHTA and CDR2 as FQGNSA. CDR3 length: 14 amino acids. The genes are TRBV7-2 and TRBJ2-5; the D gene TCRdb calls, TRBD2, cannot be checked with no DNA. What was sequenced was blood. The clonotype originates from a human donor with ulcerative colitis or Crohn's disease, or a healthy co-twin of an affected twin (not recorded which). The CDR3 region is CASSYGTSQETQYF.